This TCR beta chain was documented in a study of cytomegalovirus exposure and HLA in healthy donors. CDR3 size: 15 residues. Germline CDR1 is MNHEY and CDR2 is SVGAGI. V lost 8 bases, J lost 1 base, and 10 bases stayed unmatched. The PCR employed 60 Vbeta primers together with 13 Jbeta primers. The protocol was immunoSEQ multiplex PCR, while the TCRdb copy is restricted to in-frame clones and leaves out a portion. The sample has about 160,000 clones; around nine tenths are singletons. Sequencing input: PBMCs. The TCR sequence derives from a woman under 30 in good health and CMV-seronegative. The chain employs TRBV6-5 and TRBJ2-7; 8 nucleotides align to TRBD1. CDR3 nucleotides: TGTGCCAGCCGCGTTAGGGGGACAGGATCCTACGAGCAGTACTTC. Translating gives CASRVRGTGSYEQYF.